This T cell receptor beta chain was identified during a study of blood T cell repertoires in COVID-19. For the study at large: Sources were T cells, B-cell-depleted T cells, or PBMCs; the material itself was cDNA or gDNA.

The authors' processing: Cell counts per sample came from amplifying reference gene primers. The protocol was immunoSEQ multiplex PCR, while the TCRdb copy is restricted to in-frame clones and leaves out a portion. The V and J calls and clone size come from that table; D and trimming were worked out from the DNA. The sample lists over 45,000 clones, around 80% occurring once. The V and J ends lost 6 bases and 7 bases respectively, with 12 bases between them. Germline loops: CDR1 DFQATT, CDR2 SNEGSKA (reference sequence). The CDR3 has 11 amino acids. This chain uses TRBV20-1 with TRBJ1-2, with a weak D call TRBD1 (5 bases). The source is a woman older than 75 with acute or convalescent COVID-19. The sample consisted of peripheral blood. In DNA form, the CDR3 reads TGCAGTGCAACCGGGACTAGTGGCTACACCTTC. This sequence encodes CSATGTSGYTF.